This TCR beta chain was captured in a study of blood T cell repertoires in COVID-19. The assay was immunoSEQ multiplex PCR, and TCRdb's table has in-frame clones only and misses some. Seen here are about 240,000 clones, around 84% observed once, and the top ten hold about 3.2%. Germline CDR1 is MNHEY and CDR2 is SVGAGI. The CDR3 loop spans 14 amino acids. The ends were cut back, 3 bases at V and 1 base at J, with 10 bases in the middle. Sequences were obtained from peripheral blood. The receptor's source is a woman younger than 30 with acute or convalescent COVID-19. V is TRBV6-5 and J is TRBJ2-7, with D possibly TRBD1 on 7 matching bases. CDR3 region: CASSYAGGSYEQYF. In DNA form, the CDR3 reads TGTGCCAGCAGTTATGCAGGGGGGTCCTACGAGCAGTACTTC.